These 25 T cell receptor beta chains originate from one sample sequenced in a study of blood T cell repertoires in COVID-19. The table came from immunoSEQ multiplex PCR; TCRdb's copy has only in-frame clones and leaves some out. The sample contains hundreds of thousands of clones, over 80% of which appear only once. Sequences were obtained from PBMCs or T cells enriched from blood (not recorded which). These receptor sequences come from a man aged 30-40 years who had recovered from COVID-19.

The V call is TRBV4-3, the J call TRBJ2-5, with D possibly being TRBD1 (6 bases). Trimming took 4 bases from V and 1 from J, leaving 16 bases between them. Germline V gives CDR1 LGHNA, CDR2 YSLEER. The CDR3 has 16 residues. CDR3 sequence (DNA): TGCGCCAGCAGCCCCAACGCAGGGGCGCCCCAAGAGACCCAGTACTTC. Protein: CASSPNAGAPQETQYF.

This chain joins TRBV9 and TRBJ1-2, with D possibly matching TRBD1 (5 bases). The CDR3 is 13 residues long. Per germline, CDR1 SGDLS and CDR2 YYNGEE. Trimming shortened V by 0 bases and J by 2 bases, and 5 bases separated the two germline ends. CDR3 protein: CASSVDRNYGYTF. CDR3 DNA sequence: TGTGCCAGCAGCGTAGACAGGAACTATGGCTACACCTTC.

The chain has TRBV2 and TRBJ1-1; 9 nucleotides agree with TRBD1. CDR1 is SNHLY and CDR2 is FYNNEI in the germline V gene. V shed 6 bases and J 5 bases; nucleotides not matched to a gene: 7. The CDR3 has 14 residues. CDR3 residues: CASSQQGARTEAFF. The CDR3 DNA follows: TGTGCCAGCAGCCAACAGGGGGCCCGAACTGAAGCTTTCTTT.

In its sample, this clone was seen once. The V gene is TRBV7-8, the J gene TRBJ1-5; possible D gene TRBD1, 6 bases. This CDR3 comprises 15 residues. Germline V gene sequence: CDR1 SGHVS, CDR2 FQNEAQ. Deletions cut 2 bases from V and 7 bases from J, with 15 bases between. The CDR3 DNA sequence: TGTGCCAGCAGCTTACGAAGGACAGAGAGGCAGCCCCAGCATTTT. Translation: CASSLRRTERQPQHF.

The chain has TRBV7-6 and TRBJ2-1, with TRBD1 as a possible D gene (5 bases). There are 16 residues in the CDR3. Trimming removed 5 bases at V and 8 bases at J, with 22 bases between. In germline, CDR1 is SGHVS, CDR2 FNYEAQ. CDR3 sequence: CASSPYWNRQVDEQFF. The CDR3 nucleotides read TGTGCCAGCAGCCCCTATTGGAACAGGCAGGTCGATGAGCAGTTCTTC.

The chain has TRBV10-3 and TRBJ1-1; TRBD1 agrees at 8 bases. The CDR3 runs to 15 residues. CDR1 ENHRY and CDR2 SYGVKD come from the germline V gene. The ends lost 4 bases at V and 1 base at J; junction bases unmatched: 5. The CDR3 here is CAISVDDRGNTEAFF. Written as DNA, the CDR3 is TGTGCCATCAGTGTAGACGACAGGGGGAACACTGAAGCTTTCTTT.

The chain is built from TRBV11-2 and TRBJ2-5, with 11 bases aligning to TRBD2. The germline V gene encodes CDR1 SGHAT and CDR2 FQNNGV. Germline trimming cut 3 bases from V and 2 bases from J; bases unmatched to any gene: 2. This CDR3 is built from 15 residues. The chain's CDR3 is CASSFSGGGQETQYF. As DNA, the CDR3 is TGTGCCAGCAGCTTTAGCGGGGGGGGGCAAGAGACCCAGTACTTC. The entire variable domain, with the rest obtained from reference TRBV11-2 and TRBJ2-5, is as follows: EAGVAQSPRYKIIEKRQSVAFWCNPISGHATLYWYQQILGQGPKLLIQFQNNGVVDDSQLPKDRFSAERLKGVDSTLKIQPAKLEDSAVYLCASSFSGGGQETQYFGPGTRLLVL.

The chain recombines TRBV5-8 with TRBJ1-5, with 8 bases that match TRBD1. This CDR3 contains 16 residues. Germline V lookup: CDR1 SGHTS, CDR2 YDEGEE. The trim removed 1 base at V and 4 bases at J, leaving 7 bases unmatched. The DNA of the CDR3 is TGTGCCAGCAGCTTGACAGGGGGATTGGATAATCAGCCCCAGCATTTT. Its protein is CASSLTGGLDNQPQHF.

The rearrangement uses TRBV4-2 and TRBJ2-7, with 10 bases lining up with TRBD1. The V gene's germline CDR1 is LGHNA and CDR2 YNFKEQ. V lost 7 bases and J lost 0; bases outside the gene matches: 3. CDR3 size: 14 residues. Here the CDR3 DNA reads TGTGCCAGCACCCGGACAGGGGGCTCCTACGAGCAGTACTTC. It codes for CASTRTGGSYEQYF.

V usage is TRBV7-8 and J usage is TRBJ2-7; D is possibly TRBD1 (5 bases). The CDR3 contains 15 residues. V lost 1 base to trimming and J lost 2 bases, with 12 bases between them. The germline V gene encodes CDR1 SGHVS and CDR2 FQNEAQ. This CDR3 reads CASSLVAGKPYEQYF. The CDR3 nucleotides read TGTGCCAGCAGCTTAGTTGCAGGGAAACCCTACGAGCAGTACTTC.

The chain is built from TRBV4-3 and TRBJ2-7; 9 bases match TRBD2. Germline V gene lookup returns CDR1 LGHNA and CDR2 YSLEER. This CDR3 contains 15 residues. V trimming: 1 base; J trimming: 2 bases; junction bases outside the gene matches: 3. This CDR3 reads CASSQGLAVPYEQYF. The CDR3 region has the DNA TGCGCCAGCAGCCAAGGACTAGCGGTCCCCTACGAGCAGTACTTC.

This chain connects TRBV18 to TRBJ1-2; no definite D call. The CDR3 runs to 14 residues. Per the germline V gene, CDR1 is KGHSH and CDR2 is LQKENI. The V end lost 2 bases, the J end lost 7 bases, and 14 bases lay between the germline ends. The CDR3 sequence: CASSPAGFGSGYTF. CDR3 sequence (DNA): TGTGCCAGCTCACCAGCGGGTTTTGGCTCTGGCTACACCTTC.

This clone was detected once. The chain is built from TRBV6-4 and TRBJ2-3; unclear D gene. The CDR3 consists of 15 residues. CDR1 and CDR2 (germline): MRHNA, SNTAGT. V was shortened by 0 bases and J by 2 bases, with 9 bases between the two germline ends. CDR3 residues: CASSDSWALTDTQYF. The CDR3 DNA reads TGTGCCAGCAGTGACTCGTGGGCCCTCACAGATACGCAGTATTTT.

The CDR3 coding sequence is TGTGCCAGCGGCAGGACAGGGGAACTTCCTACAGATACGCAGTATTTT. Encoded protein: CASGRTGELPTDTQYF. The chain carries TRBV6-4 and TRBJ2-3; 9 positions match TRBD1. CDR1 and CDR2 (germline): MRHNA, SNTAGT. The CDR3 has 16 amino acids. J lost 3 bases, V lost 8 bases, and 12 bases had no gene match.

CDR3 region: CASSLTGGYNQPQHF. As DNA, the CDR3 is TGTGCCAGCAGCTTGACAGGGGGATACAATCAGCCCCAGCATTTT. The rearrangement links TRBV7-7 to TRBJ1-5, with 9 positions matching TRBD1. V was pared by 3 bases and J by 3 bases, with 3 bases of the junction left unmatched. Germline-derived CDR1 and CDR2 are SSHAT and FNYEAQ (reference sequence). The CDR3 is made up of 15 amino acids.

V usage is TRBV3-1 (or the pseudogene TRBV3-2) and J usage is TRBJ2-2, with TRBD1 matching over 7 bases. The CDR3 runs 14 residues. Trimming removed 10 bases from V and 7 bases from J; junction bases left unmatched: 12. Germline CDR1 LGHDT, CDR2 YNNKEL (reference sequence). The DNA for the CDR3 is TGTGCCACCTCGGGACAGCGATTCCTCGGGGAGCTGTTTTTT. Translation gives CATSGQRFLGELFF.

This sequence joins TRBV19 and TRBJ2-1; the D gene is possibly TRBD1 (5 bases). V lost 4 bases to trimming and J lost 5 bases, with 12 bases between them. The CDR3 runs to 14 residues. In germline, CDR1 is LNHDA, CDR2 SQIVND (reference sequence). This chain's CDR3 is CASSTRQTNNEQFF. In DNA form, the CDR3 reads TGTGCCAGTAGTACGAGACAGACCAACAATGAGCAGTTCTTC. Full variable domain (rest looked up from reference TRBV19 and TRBJ2-1): DGGITQSPKYLFRKEGQNVTLSCEQNLNHDAMYWYRQDPGQGLRLIYYSQIVNDFQKGDIAEGYSVSREKKESFPLTVTSAQKNPTAFYLCASSTRQTNNEQFFGPGTRLTVL.

The chain joins TRBV16 to TRBJ1-1; 8 bases are a match to TRBD1. V shed 4 bases, J shed 9 bases, and the junction held 4 bases outside the gene matches. This CDR3 region has 12 residues. CDR1 KGHSY and CDR2 FQNENV come from the germline V gene. The CDR3 sequence: CASSRDRQKAFF. The CDR3 nucleotides are TGTGCCAGCAGCCGGGACAGGCAGAAAGCTTTCTTT.

The CDR3 DNA sequence: TGCGCCAGCAAGGGGGACTACTTCCAAGAGACCCAGTACTTC. Amino acids: CASKGDYFQETQYF. The rearrangement joins TRBV10-2 to TRBJ2-5; D possibly corresponds to TRBD2 (7 bases). This CDR3 is built from 14 residues. CDR1 and CDR2 (germline): WSHSY, SAAADI. V gave up 7 bases and J gave up 1 base, with 13 bases separating them.

This sequence joins TRBV9 and TRBJ1-4; TRBD1 aligns across 10 bases. The junction had 10 bases not matched to a gene; V was cut back by 4 bases and J by 4 bases. The CDR3 consists of 17 residues. The V gene's germline CDR1 is SGDLS and CDR2 YYNGEE. The DNA of the CDR3 is TGTGCCAGCAGCTCCCAGACAGGGGGCGTAGGTAATGAAAAACTGTTTTTT. Translating gives CASSSQTGGVGNEKLFF.

The chain employs TRBV11-2 and TRBJ2-4, with 9 bases fitting TRBD2. V lost 2 bases to trimming and J lost 0 bases; unmatched junction nucleotides: 5. The CDR3 spans 17 residues. Germline CDR1 reads SGHAT; CDR2 reads FQNNGV. CDR3 sequence: CASSLSTSGLAKNIQYF. In DNA, the CDR3 is TGTGCCAGCAGCTTATCGACTAGCGGACTAGCCAAAAACATTCAGTACTTC.

The rearrangement links TRBV4-1 to TRBJ1-4; D uncertain. With 3 bases removed from V and 6 bases from J, the gap between germline ends came to 11 bases. Germline V gene lookup returns CDR1 MGHRA and CDR2 YSYEKL. The CDR3 covers 14 residues. CDR3 loop: CASSHPIRDEKLFF. The DNA for the CDR3 is TGCGCCAGCAGCCACCCCATCCGGGATGAAAAACTGTTTTTT.

This CDR3 is CASRRVAGMDNEQFF. CDR3 nucleotide sequence: TGTGCCAGCAGACGAGTAGCGGGAATGGACAATGAGCAGTTCTTC. The chain carries TRBV7-2 and TRBJ2-1; 8 positions match TRBD2. This CDR3 has 15 residues. V was pared by 6 bases and J by 5 bases, with 9 bases of the junction left unmatched. The germline V gene has CDR1 SGHTA and CDR2 FQGNSA. The full variable domain, in which reference TRBV7-2 and TRBJ2-1 provide the parts outside the CDR3, is GAGVSQSPSNKVTEKGKDVELRCDPISGHTALYWYRQSLGQGLEFLIYFQGNSAPDKSGLPSDRFSAERTGGSVSTLTIQRTQQEDSAVYLCASRRVAGMDNEQFFGPGTRLTVL.

The chain uses TRBV7-9 and TRBJ2-1, with 13 bases fitting TRBD2. The CDR3 is 18 residues long. V was pared by 5 bases and J by 6 bases, with 13 bases of the junction left unmatched. Germline V gene data show CDR1 as SEHNR and CDR2 as FQNEAQ (reference sequence). CDR3 nucleotide sequence: TGTGCCAGCAGCATACTAGCGGGAGGGCAGTTCTCTGTCAATGAGCAGTTCTTC. It encodes CASSILAGGQFSVNEQFF.

In DNA form, the CDR3 reads TGTGCCAGCACAGGGCCATATGGCTACACCTTC. This codes for CASTGPYGYTF. The chain combines TRBV25-1 with TRBJ1-2; D is possibly TRBD1 (5 bases). V dropped 7 bases and J dropped 5 bases, with 8 bases sitting between them. From germline, CDR1 is MGHDK and CDR2 SYGVNS. The CDR3 loop spans 11 amino acids.